What follows are 20 T cell receptor beta chains derived from one specimen sequenced in a study of beta chain features in type 1 diabetes. Reverse transcribing all isolated RNA meant expressed TCRB transcripts were sequenced. Libraries were prepared by immunoSEQ multiplex PCR; TCRdb keeps only in-frame clonotypes and omits some of them. Of 900,000 or so clones in the sample, around a sixth are singletons; the top ten hold about 0.02%. The sample consisted of naive CD4+ T cells from blood. All receptors derive from a woman under 30 in good health.

This clone was detected only a few times. The chain has TRBV7-2 and TRBJ2-5; D not certain. CDR1 is SGHTA and CDR2 is FQGNSA in the germline V gene. The CDR3 runs to 11 residues. The V gene lost 2 bases and the J gene lost 5 bases, with 3 bases spanning the gap. CDR3 region: CASSLYETQYF. DNA for the CDR3: TGTGCCAGCAGCTTATATGAGACCCAGTACTTC. The whole variable domain, filled in from reference TRBV7-2 and TRBJ2-5, reads GAGVSQSPSNKVTEKGKDVELRCDPISGHTALYWYRQSLGQGLEFLIYFQGNSAPDKSGLPSDRFSAERTGGSVSTLTIQRTQQEDSAVYLCASSLYETQYFGPGTRLLVL.

This clone was observed a handful of times. This CDR3 reads CASNGGETRDIQYF. As DNA, the CDR3 is TGTGCCAGCAACGGGGGGGAGACGCGGGACATTCAGTACTTC. V usage is TRBV12-1 and J usage is TRBJ2-4; the table calls TRBD2, which could not be checked here. TRBV12-1 corresponds to a pseudogene. This CDR3 region has 14 residues.

The chain employs TRBV19 and TRBJ2-7; D gene uncertain. Trimming removed 1 base at V and 7 bases at J, with 11 bases between. CDR3 length: 13 residues. CDR1 and CDR2 from the germline V gene are LNHDA and SQIVND (reference sequence). CDR3 coding DNA: TGTGCCAGTAGTATAGGGTGGGCGGATGAGCAGTACTTC. Translation gives CASSIGWADEQYF.

In this sample, this clone turned up a few times. V is TRBV10-3 and J is TRBJ1-1; weak D call: TRBD1 (5 bases). This CDR3 region has 13 residues. Germline V gives CDR1 ENHRY, CDR2 SYGVKD. Deletions cut 7 bases from V and 7 bases from J, with 16 bases between. CDR3 coding DNA: TGTGCCATCACTTCGACAGAGAAAATTGAAGCTTTCTTT. Protein product: CAITSTEKIEAFF.

This clone was counted a few times. The chain has TRBV19 and TRBJ2-1, with D unresolved. V was cut by 8 bases and J by 5 bases, with 10 bases left in between. CDR1 LNHDA and CDR2 SQIVND come from the germline V gene (reference sequence). The CDR3 runs to 12 residues. CDR3 amino acids: CASRWRHNEQFF. The CDR3 DNA reads as TGTGCCAGTCGTTGGCGCCACAATGAGCAGTTCTTC.

This clone was seen a single time. The rearrangement uses TRBV28 and TRBJ2-7, with D tentatively TRBD1 or TRBD2 (5 bases each). CDR1 and CDR2 (germline): MDHEN, SYDVKM. V gave up 1 base and J gave up 0 bases, with 10 bases separating them. The CDR3 contains 15 residues. The CDR3 region is CASSLSPGLSYEQYF. The CDR3 DNA follows: TGTGCCAGCAGTTTATCCCCGGGGCTCTCCTACGAGCAGTACTTC.

This clone was counted a few times. The rearrangement links TRBV27 to TRBJ2-7; D is unresolved. The CDR3 is 14 residues long. V was pared by 2 bases and J by 0 bases, with 8 bases between. CDR1 is MNHEY and CDR2 is SMNVEV in the germline V gene (reference sequence). The CDR3 loop is CASSLSTPSYEQYF. In DNA form, the CDR3 reads TGTGCCAGCAGTTTAAGCACGCCCTCCTACGAGCAGTACTTC.

The sample holds a few counts of this clone. The sample contains more than one DNA sequence encoding this CDR3. This chain uses TRBV28 with TRBJ1-2; D remains unclear. This CDR3 region has 13 residues. Trimming shortened V by 6 bases and J by 5 bases, and 13 bases separated the two germline ends. Germline lookup yields CDR1 MDHEN and CDR2 SYDVKM. CDR3 protein: CASRPGGGYGYTF. The CDR3 DNA follows: TGTGCCAGCAGACCGGGCGGTGGATATGGCTACACCTTC.

The chain uses TRBV4-3 and TRBJ2-5; 10 positions match TRBD1. The CDR3 loop spans 16 amino acids. V shed 1 base, J shed 1 base, and the junction held 3 bases outside the gene matches. Looked up from germline, CDR1 is LGHNA and CDR2 is YSLEER. The CDR3 bases are TGCGCCAGCAGCCAAGGGGACAGGGGTTCCCAAGAGACCCAGTACTTC. The encoded protein is CASSQGDRGSQETQYF.

The V gene is TRBV5-6, the J gene TRBJ2-5; D is perhaps TRBD1 (6 bases). From germline, CDR1 is SGHDT and CDR2 YYEEEE. V was trimmed by 0 bases and J by 1 base, leaving 13 bases between them. The CDR3 is made up of 16 amino acids. CDR3 bases: TGTGCCAGCAGCTTGGGACCCACAGGGATCCAAGAGACCCAGTACTTC. Encoded protein: CASSLGPTGIQETQYF.

This sequence joins TRBV28 and TRBJ2-7; possible D gene TRBD1, 6 bases. This CDR3 has 16 amino acids. Deletions cut 4 bases from V and 3 bases from J, with 19 bases between. From germline, CDR1 is MDHEN and CDR2 SYDVKM. DNA of the CDR3: TGTGCCAGCAGTTCCACTATGAGGGGGTTTAACTACGAGCAGTACTTC. As protein: CASSSTMRGFNYEQYF.

The chain uses TRBV18 and TRBJ2-5; D is ambiguous. The V gene lost 6 bases and the J gene lost 0 bases, with 8 bases spanning the gap. The CDR3 sequence is 13 residues long. The germline V gene has CDR1 KGHSH and CDR2 LQKENI. The CDR3 nucleotides are TGTGCCAGCTCCCGATATGACCAAGAGACCCAGTACTTC. Protein product: CASSRYDQETQYF.

This clone has more than one count but fewer than ten. Other DNA sequences in the sample encode the same CDR3. The chain combines TRBV10-3 with TRBJ2-1; a possible D gene is TRBD2 (6 bases). This CDR3 region has 17 residues. Germline V CDR1 and CDR2: ENHRY, SYGVKD. With 3 bases removed from V and 1 base from J, the gap between germline ends came to 16 bases. The chain's CDR3 is CAISDPGLRGSYNEQFF. The CDR3 bases are TGTGCCATCAGTGACCCGGGACTTCGGGGATCCTACAATGAGCAGTTCTTC.

This sequence joins TRBV29-1 and TRBJ2-5, with D perhaps TRBD1 (6 bases). The J call could be wrong; TRBJ2-7 is a better fit for the DNA end. The germline V gene has CDR1 SQVTM and CDR2 ANQGSEA. The CDR3 is 14 amino acids. In nucleotides, the CDR3 is TGCAGCGTTGAGATACAGGGCAGGGACTACGAGCAGTACTTC. Its protein product is CSVEIQGRDYEQYF.

This clone has only a few counts. This chain joins TRBV29-1 and TRBJ1-1; D is unclear. The CDR3 sequence is 13 residues long. CDR1 is SQVTM and CDR2 is ANQGSEA in the germline V gene. V lost 4 bases, J lost 4 bases, and 13 bases lay in between. The CDR3 DNA follows: TGCAGCGTTGTTGACGACATCTTCACTGAAGCTTTCTTT. Amino acid sequence: CSVVDDIFTEAFF.

This chain connects TRBV5-4 to TRBJ2-7; tentatively, D is TRBD1 (6 bases). The length of the CDR3 is 14 residues. Trimming cost V 3 bases and J 4 bases, with 14 bases left between them. Germline CDR1 SGHNT, CDR2 YYREEE (reference sequence). This CDR3 is CASSSNRVGYEQYF. The DNA for the CDR3 is TGTGCCAGCAGCTCGAACAGGGTGGGGTACGAGCAGTACTTC. The full variable domain, with the rest looked up from reference TRBV5-4 and TRBJ2-7, is ETGVTQSPTHLIKTRGQQVTLRCSSQSGHNTVSWYQQALGQGPQFIFQYYREEENGRGNFPPRFSGLQFPNYSSELNVNALELDDSALYLCASSSNRVGYEQYFGPGTRLTVT.

The chain joins TRBV9 to TRBJ2-3; 9 positions agree with TRBD1. The CDR3 is 15 amino acids. Trimming removed 3 bases from V and 3 bases from J; junction bases left unmatched: 5. In germline, CDR1 is SGDLS, CDR2 YYNGEE. In DNA, the CDR3 is TGTGCCAGCAGCGGGGGGACAGGGCTTACAGATACGCAGTATTTT. Protein sequence: CASSGGTGLTDTQYF.

This clone turned up a few times. The rearrangement joins TRBV9 to TRBJ2-2; weak D call: TRBD2 (5 bases). CDR1 and CDR2 (germline): SGDLS, YYNGEE. The germline V and J ends were trimmed by 0 bases and 6 bases, with 9 bases remaining between them. This CDR3 has 14 residues. The CDR3 loop reads CASSVVEVAGELFF. For the CDR3, the DNA is TGTGCCAGCAGCGTAGTGGAGGTGGCCGGGGAGCTGTTTTTT.

The chain uses TRBV4-3 and TRBJ2-1, with 8 bases identical to TRBD2. This CDR3 is 18 amino acids long. The J segment lost 3 bases and the V segment lost 0 bases, leaving 10 bases of the junction unmatched. Per the germline V gene, CDR1 is LGHNA and CDR2 is YSLEER. The CDR3 DNA follows: TGCGCCAGCAGCCAAGACCCGATAGCCAGCGGGAGCTACAATGAGCAGTTCTTC. Its translation is CASSQDPIASGSYNEQFF.

The CDR3 reads CASSPSGTRGSYEQYF. CDR3 sequence (DNA): TGTGCCAGTAGCCCCTCCGGGACACGAGGTTCCTACGAGCAGTACTTC. The rearrangement links TRBV19 to TRBJ2-7, with a weak D call TRBD1 (6 bases). The ends were cut back, 6 bases at V and 1 base at J, with 19 bases in the middle. In germline, CDR1 is LNHDA, CDR2 SQIVND (reference sequence). The CDR3 is 16 residues long.